One sample yielded the 32 T cell receptor beta chains listed below, sequenced in a study of CD8 T cells in Susac syndrome. Random hexamers were used to reverse transcribe 0.5 to 1 ug of RNA. TCRdb reprocessed the immunoSEQ multiplex PCR reads with MiXCR, giving one entry per CDR3 protein. The sample lists about 120,000 distinct CDR3 sequences, 96% seen once, with over 0.12% in the top ten. The sequencing sample was made of CD4+ T cells from PBMCs. These receptors came from a human donor with Susac syndrome.

The chain recombines TRBV11-1 with TRBJ2-1, with 7 bases lining up with TRBD2. J lost 6 bases, V lost 0 bases, and 2 bases had no gene match. The CDR3 spans 14 residues. Germline V CDR1 and CDR2: SGHAT, FQDESV (reference sequence). In DNA, the CDR3 is TGTGCCAGCAGCTTAGCGACTAGCCCCAATGAGCAGTTCTTC. It yields the protein CASSLATSPNEQFF.

The chain uses TRBV20-1 and TRBJ2-1, with D perhaps matching TRBD1 (5 bases). The CDR3 has 12 amino acids. V gave up 3 bases and J gave up 12 bases, with 15 bases separating them. CDR1 and CDR2 (germline): DFQATT, SNEGSKA (reference sequence). CDR3 bases: TGCAGTGCTAGCCCAAGGGGATCGGGGCAGTTCTTC. Protein product: CSASPRGSGQFF.

The V and J genes are TRBV5-1 and TRBJ2-1, with D hard to call. Trimming removed 1 base at V and 3 bases at J, with 11 bases between. The CDR3 covers 15 residues. Germline V gene data show CDR1 as SGHRS and CDR2 as YFSETQ. CDR3 in amino acids: CASSLSTSDYNEQFF. DNA of the CDR3: TGCGCCAGCAGCTTGTCAACATCTGACTACAATGAGCAGTTCTTC.

The chain combines TRBV6-2 or TRBV6-3 with TRBJ2-2; D gene uncertain. With 8 bases removed from V and 4 bases from J, the gap between germline ends came to 14 bases. Germline V gene data show CDR1 as MNHEY and CDR2 as SVGEGT. The CDR3 contains 14 residues. DNA of the CDR3: TGTGCCAGCGGAGCCGGGTCGTTCACCGGGGAGCTGTTTTTT. Its translation: CASGAGSFTGELFF.

This sequence joins TRBV7-2 and TRBJ2-5, with D possibly TRBD2 on 6 matching bases. The CDR3 consists of 15 residues. The V gene's germline CDR1 is SGHTA and CDR2 FQGNSA. The V end was cut by 1 base, the J end by 5 bases, with 14 bases between. The CDR3 is CASSLDWLAMETQYF. The CDR3 nucleotides read TGTGCCAGCAGCTTAGATTGGCTAGCGATGGAGACCCAGTACTTC.

The V call is TRBV6-1, the J call TRBJ2-1; 9 bases fit TRBD2. CDR1 is MNHNS and CDR2 is SASEGT in the germline V gene. This CDR3 is 15 amino acids long. V shed 0 bases and J 9 bases; nucleotides not matched to a gene: 6. CDR3 region: CASSEAAGGSGEQFF. CDR3 bases: TGTGCCAGCAGTGAAGCGGCGGGAGGGTCCGGTGAGCAGTTCTTC.

The chain has TRBV14 and TRBJ2-7; 9 bases map to TRBD1. CDR3 length: 15 residues. Trimming removed 1 base from V and 3 bases from J; junction bases left unmatched: 4. From germline, CDR1 is SGHDN and CDR2 FVKESK. The CDR3 DNA reads TGTGCCAGCAGCCAAGTAACAGGGGGCTTCTACGAGCAGTACTTC. It specifies CASSQVTGGFYEQYF.

The rearrangement links TRBV20-1 to TRBJ2-7; D is unclear. The CDR3 loop spans 12 amino acids. Germline V gives CDR1 DFQATT, CDR2 SNEGSKA (reference sequence). V lost 3 bases and J 1 base, leaving 7 bases between the germline ends. The CDR3 reads CSASDQSYEQYF. CDR3 nucleotides: TGCAGTGCTAGCGACCAGTCCTACGAGCAGTACTTC.

This clonotype appeared a single time. The chain employs TRBV5-1 and TRBJ2-1, with 9 nucleotides matching TRBD1. Trimming took 2 bases from V and 6 from J; bases not matched to a gene: 21. CDR1 and CDR2 from the germline V gene are SGHRS and YFSETQ. The CDR3 is 20 amino acids. CDR3 region: CASSLPRDRVGPFPPNEQFF. The CDR3 coding sequence is TGCGCCAGCAGCTTACCACGGGACAGGGTAGGGCCATTCCCACCCAATGAGCAGTTCTTC. Filled out from reference TRBV5-1 and TRBJ2-1, the complete variable domain reads KAGVTQTPRYLIKTRGQQVTLSCSPISGHRSVSWYQQTPGQGLQFLFEYFSETQRNKGNFPGRFSGRQFSNSRSEMNVSTLELGDSALYLCASSLPRDRVGPFPPNEQFFGPGTRLTVL.

The chain carries TRBV14 and TRBJ1-2; D remains unclear. V lost 1 base and J 2 bases, leaving 11 bases between the germline ends. This CDR3 has 15 residues. Germline assignment: CDR1 SGHDN and CDR2 FVKESK. The CDR3 DNA follows: TGTGCCAGCAGCCAAGCTCCGGGGAGAAACTATGGCTACACCTTC. Its translation is CASSQAPGRNYGYTF.

V and J are TRBV24-1 and TRBJ2-1, with TRBD1 identical over 9 bases. The CDR3 is made up of 13 amino acids. The germline gives CDR1 KGHDR, CDR2 SFDVKD. The V segment lost 5 bases and the J segment 6 bases; nucleotides outside the gene matches: 1. CDR3 coding DNA: TGTGCCACCAGTGGGACAGGGGTCAATGAGCAGTTCTTC. Its protein is CATSGTGVNEQFF.

V is TRBV3-1 and J is TRBJ1-2, with D unresolved. There are 14 residues in the CDR3. Germline CDR1 reads LGHDT; CDR2 reads YNNKEL (reference sequence). Trimming pared 2 bases from V and 8 bases from J, leaving 15 bases between. The CDR3, as DNA: TGTGCCAGCAGCCAATTGGATGGGAGAAGCGGCTACACCTTC. As protein: CASSQLDGRSGYTF.

The chain joins TRBV29-1 to TRBJ2-3; D not resolved. The CDR3 is 13 amino acids. Trimming stripped 1 base from V and 2 bases from J, with 7 bases between. The V gene's germline CDR1 is SQVTM and CDR2 ANQGSEA. The chain's CDR3 is CSVEVGDTDTQYF. The CDR3 coding sequence is TGCAGCGTTGAAGTTGGGGACACAGATACGCAGTATTTT.

This rearrangement joins TRBV9 to TRBJ2-5; D is perhaps TRBD2 (6 bases). Germline V gene lookup returns CDR1 SGDLS and CDR2 YYNGEE. The CDR3 covers 15 residues. Trimming removed 0 bases at V and 1 base at J, with 10 bases between. The CDR3 spells CASSVAGSGQETQYF. CDR3 DNA sequence: TGTGCCAGCAGCGTAGCCGGGAGTGGCCAAGAGACCCAGTACTTC.

The V call is TRBV29-1, the J call TRBJ1-5; TRBD1 aligns across 9 bases. With 6 bases clipped from V and 4 bases from J, the junction kept 4 bases outside the gene matches. CDR1 is SQVTM and CDR2 is ANQGSEA in the germline V gene. The CDR3 has 13 amino acids. The CDR3 DNA sequence: TGCAGCGTCCGGGACAGGGATAATCAGCCCCAGCATTTT. Amino acids: CSVRDRDNQPQHF.

CDR3 DNA: TGTGCCAGCAGTTTAAGCCAGGGCAAGTACGAGCAGTACTTC. Encoded protein: CASSLSQGKYEQYF. The rearrangement uses TRBV28 and TRBJ2-7; a weak D match, TRBD1 (5 bases). This CDR3 is 14 amino acids long. From germline, CDR1 is MDHEN and CDR2 SYDVKM. V was cut by 2 bases and J by 4 bases, with 12 bases left in between.

This rearrangement joins TRBV29-1 to TRBJ2-1; perhaps TRBD2 as D (6 bases). CDR1 and CDR2 (germline): SQVTM, ANQGSEA. The CDR3 has 13 amino acids. Between the trimmed V and J ends, which lost 5 bases and 0 bases, there was a span of 8 bases. The CDR3 loop reads CSVKTSSYNEQFF. As DNA, the CDR3 is TGCAGCGTTAAGACTAGCTCCTACAATGAGCAGTTCTTC.

The rearrangement joins TRBV4-2 to TRBJ2-3; 11 bases fit TRBD2. The CDR3 is 16 residues long. V shed 4 bases, J shed 2 bases, and the junction held 5 bases outside the gene matches. Germline lookup yields CDR1 LGHNA and CDR2 YNFKEQ. The CDR3 reads CASSPGTSGLTDTQYF. CDR3 nucleotide sequence: TGTGCCAGCAGCCCGGGGACTAGCGGACTCACAGATACGCAGTATTTT.

The rearrangement links TRBV20-1 to TRBJ2-5; TRBD2 matches at 14 bases. This CDR3 is 16 amino acids long. V trimming: 5 bases; J trimming: 1 base; junction bases outside the gene matches: 6. Germline CDR1 is DFQATT and CDR2 is SNEGSKA (reference sequence). CDR3 sequence: CSALGTSGRGQETQYF. The CDR3 DNA is TGCAGTGCTCTGGGGACTAGCGGGAGAGGCCAAGAGACCCAGTACTTC.

The rearrangement links TRBV20-1 to TRBJ2-1, with 16 bases fitting TRBD2. The germline V gene encodes CDR1 DFQATT and CDR2 SNEGSKA (reference sequence). The V gene end was trimmed by 7 bases and the J gene end by 7 bases; junction bases not matched to a gene: 7. The CDR3 runs 15 residues. For the CDR3, the DNA is TGCAGTGTTTCCGGGACTAGCGGGAGGGGAAATGAGCAGTTCTTC. It encodes CSVSGTSGRGNEQFF.

V is TRBV5-1 and J is TRBJ2-5; D could derive from TRBD1 or TRBD2 (5 bases each). Germline V gene lookup returns CDR1 SGHRS and CDR2 YFSETQ. V was clipped by 1 base and J by 5 bases, with 15 bases between them. The CDR3 extends over 15 amino acids. CDR3 amino acids: CASSLTGTGRETQYF. The CDR3 DNA reads as TGCGCCAGCAGCTTGACTGGGACGGGACGGGAGACCCAGTACTTC.

The chain has TRBV2 and TRBJ2-7; D unclear. CDR1 and CDR2 from the germline V gene are SNHLY and FYNNEI. The CDR3 length is 13 residues. V was shortened by 7 bases and J by 2 bases, with 12 bases between the two germline ends. Here the CDR3 DNA reads TGTGCCAGCAATATGGCCTTTACCTACGAGCAGTACTTC. Translating it yields CASNMAFTYEQYF.

The rearrangement uses TRBV19 and TRBJ2-1, with TRBD2 matching 10 bases. V trimming: 4 bases; J trimming: 0 bases; junction bases outside the gene matches: 3. Germline V gene sequence: CDR1 LNHDA, CDR2 SQIVND (reference sequence). This CDR3 comprises 16 residues. CDR3 bases: TGTGCCAGTAGTAAGGGACTAGCGCGCTCCTACAATGAGCAGTTCTTC. Translating it yields CASSKGLARSYNEQFF.

The chain recombines TRBV28 with TRBJ1-1, with D possibly TRBD1 on 5 matching bases. V gave up 11 bases and J gave up 0 bases, with 13 bases separating them. Germline CDR1 is MDHEN and CDR2 is SYDVKM. The CDR3 sequence is 13 residues long. DNA of the CDR3: TGTGCCCTCAGAAGGGACCTGAACACTGAAGCTTTCTTT. Its translation is CALRRDLNTEAFF.

V and J are TRBV29-1 and TRBJ2-3; D might be TRBD1 (6 bases). The CDR3 is 12 residues long. Germline CDR1 is SQVTM and CDR2 is ANQGSEA. Trimming left V 5 bases short and J 3 bases short, with 9 bases between. CDR3 sequence reads: CSVSTGTDTQYF. CDR3 nucleotides: TGCAGCGTTAGCACAGGGACAGATACGCAGTATTTT.

This chain links TRBV20-1 with TRBJ1-2; 7 bases are shared with TRBD1. Germline V lookup: CDR1 DFQATT, CDR2 SNEGSKA (reference sequence). This CDR3 contains 11 residues. Trimming at V came to 7 bases and at J to 6 bases, leaving 5 bases not matched to a gene. For the CDR3, the DNA is TGCAGTGGCCCGACAGGGAATGGCTACACCTTC. This sequence encodes CSGPTGNGYTF.

This clonotype was seen only once. V gene TRBV7-2 combines with J gene TRBJ2-5; a weak D match, TRBD2 (5 bases). From germline, CDR1 is SGHTA and CDR2 FQGNSA. The ends were cut back, 5 bases at V and 0 bases at J, with 13 bases in the middle. The CDR3 covers 15 residues. CDR3 protein: CASSSQRGYQETQYF. The CDR3 bases are TGTGCCAGCAGCAGTCAAAGAGGGTACCAAGAGACCCAGTACTTC. Full variable domain (rest looked up from reference TRBV7-2 and TRBJ2-5): GAGVSQSPSNKVTEKGKDVELRCDPISGHTALYWYRQSLGQGLEFLIYFQGNSAPDKSGLPSDRFSAERTGGSVSTLTIQRTQQEDSAVYLCASSSQRGYQETQYFGPGTRLLVL.

The chain employs TRBV29-1 and TRBJ2-7; D ambiguous. Germline CDR1 is SQVTM and CDR2 is ANQGSEA. This CDR3 is 13 amino acids long. Deletions cut 4 bases from V and 2 bases from J, with 12 bases between. CDR3 coding DNA: TGCAGCGTTGTTGGCTCGCAGACCTACGAGCAGTACTTC. This translates into CSVVGSQTYEQYF.

This rearrangement joins TRBV5-1 to TRBJ2-1; 7 positions agree with TRBD1. The V gene end was trimmed by 4 bases and the J gene end by 5 bases; junction bases not matched to a gene: 9. Looked up from germline, CDR1 is SGHRS and CDR2 is YFSETQ. The CDR3 loop spans 15 amino acids. The CDR3 region is CASSREDRADNEQFF. CDR3 nucleotide sequence: TGCGCCAGCAGCAGGGAAGACAGGGCGGACAATGAGCAGTTCTTC.

The chain joins TRBV12-3 or TRBV12-4 to TRBJ2-5; TRBD2 might be the D (5 bases). Trimming cost V 3 bases and J 2 bases, with 13 bases left between them. The length of the CDR3 is 15 residues. CDR3 loop: CASSFTPGIQETQYF. In nucleotides, the CDR3 is TGTGCCAGCAGTTTTACACCGGGGATACAAGAGACCCAGTACTTC.

This chain connects TRBV6-2 or TRBV6-3 to TRBJ2-1; 9 bases align to TRBD2. V dropped 6 bases and J dropped 6; count of bases not matched to a gene: 9. The CDR3 loop spans 15 amino acids. Germline V gives CDR1 MNHEY, CDR2 SVGEGT. The CDR3 DNA reads TGTGCCAGCAGGTCCTACGGGACTAGCCTCAATGAGCAGTTCTTC. Encoded protein: CASRSYGTSLNEQFF.

Only one count was recorded for this clonotype. This rearrangement joins TRBV18 to TRBJ1-2, with D unclear. Per germline, CDR1 KGHSH and CDR2 LQKENI. The CDR3 runs to 15 residues. Trimming removed 3 bases at V and 0 bases at J, with 11 bases between. The CDR3 sequence: CASSPTGPPNYGYTF. The CDR3 DNA reads as TGTGCCAGCTCACCTACCGGACCGCCTAACTATGGCTACACCTTC. Looking up the rest from reference TRBV18 and TRBJ1-2 gives the full variable domain: NAGVMQNPRHLVRRRGQEARLRCSPMKGHSHVYWYRQLPEEGLKFMVYLQKENIIDESGMPKERFSAEFPKEGPSILRIQQVVRGDSAAYFCASSPTGPPNYGYTFGSGTRLTVV.